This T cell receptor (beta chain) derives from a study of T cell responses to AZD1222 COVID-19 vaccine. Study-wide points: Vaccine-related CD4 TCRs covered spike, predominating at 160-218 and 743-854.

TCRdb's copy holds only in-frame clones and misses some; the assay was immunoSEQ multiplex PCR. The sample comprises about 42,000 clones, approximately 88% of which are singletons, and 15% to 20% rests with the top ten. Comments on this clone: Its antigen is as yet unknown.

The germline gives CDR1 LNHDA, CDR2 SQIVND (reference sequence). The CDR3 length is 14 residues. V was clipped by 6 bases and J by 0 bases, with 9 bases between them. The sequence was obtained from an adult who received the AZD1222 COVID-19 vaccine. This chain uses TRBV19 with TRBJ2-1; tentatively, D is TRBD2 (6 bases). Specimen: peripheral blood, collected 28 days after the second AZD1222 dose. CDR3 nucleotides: TGTGCCAGTAGGGGACTGGGCTCCTACAATGAGCAGTTCTTC. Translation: CASRGLGSYNEQFF.